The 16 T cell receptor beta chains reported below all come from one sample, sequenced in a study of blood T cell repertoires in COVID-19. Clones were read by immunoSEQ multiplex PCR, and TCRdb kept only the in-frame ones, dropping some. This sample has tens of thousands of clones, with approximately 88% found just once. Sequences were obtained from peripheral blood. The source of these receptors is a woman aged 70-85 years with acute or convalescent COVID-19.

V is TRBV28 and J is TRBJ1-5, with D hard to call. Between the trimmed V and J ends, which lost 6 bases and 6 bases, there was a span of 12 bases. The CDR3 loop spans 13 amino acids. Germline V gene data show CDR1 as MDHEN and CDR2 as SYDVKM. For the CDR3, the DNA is TGTGCCAGCAGCCGCGGGTCGATTCAGCCCCAGCATTTT. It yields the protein CASSRGSIQPQHF.

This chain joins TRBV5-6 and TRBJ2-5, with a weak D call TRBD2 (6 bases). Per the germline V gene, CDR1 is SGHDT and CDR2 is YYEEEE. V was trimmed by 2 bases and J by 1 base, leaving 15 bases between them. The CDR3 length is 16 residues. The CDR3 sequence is CASSFSGTHTQETQYF. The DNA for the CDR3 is TGTGCCAGCAGCTTTTCGGGGACTCACACCCAAGAGACCCAGTACTTC.

The CDR3 is CASSPIQGSVDEQYV. In nucleotides, the CDR3 is TGTGCCAGCTCACCAATCCAGGGGTCGGTCGACGAGCAGTACGTC. This chain connects TRBV18 to TRBJ2-7; D may be TRBD1 (6 bases). Looked up from germline, CDR1 is KGHSH and CDR2 is LQKENI. V was trimmed by 2 bases and J by 5 bases, leaving 16 bases between them. The CDR3 length is 15 residues.

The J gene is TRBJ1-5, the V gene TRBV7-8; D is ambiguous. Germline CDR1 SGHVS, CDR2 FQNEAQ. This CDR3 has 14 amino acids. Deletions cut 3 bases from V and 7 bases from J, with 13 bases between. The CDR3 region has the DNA TGTGCCAGCAGCTTGGTCACGGGGTCGCAGCCCCAGCATTTT. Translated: CASSLVTGSQPQHF.

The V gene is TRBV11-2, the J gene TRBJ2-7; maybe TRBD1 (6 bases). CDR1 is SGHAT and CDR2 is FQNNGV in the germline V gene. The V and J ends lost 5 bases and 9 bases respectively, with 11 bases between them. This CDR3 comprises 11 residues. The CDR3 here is CASSPGVWQYF. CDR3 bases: TGTGCCAGCAGCCCAGGGGTCTGGCAGTACTTC.

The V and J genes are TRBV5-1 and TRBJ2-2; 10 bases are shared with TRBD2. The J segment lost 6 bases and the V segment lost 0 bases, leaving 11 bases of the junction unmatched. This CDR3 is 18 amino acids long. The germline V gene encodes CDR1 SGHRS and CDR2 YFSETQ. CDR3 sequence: CASSLASSGRIFSGELFF. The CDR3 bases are TGCGCCAGCAGCTTGGCGTCTAGCGGGAGAATTTTTTCCGGGGAGCTGTTTTTT.

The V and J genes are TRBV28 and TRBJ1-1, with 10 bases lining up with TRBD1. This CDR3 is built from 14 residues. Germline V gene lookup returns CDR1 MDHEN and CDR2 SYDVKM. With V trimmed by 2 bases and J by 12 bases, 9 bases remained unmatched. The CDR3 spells CASSLGTGAPRTFF. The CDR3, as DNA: TGTGCCAGCAGTTTAGGGACAGGGGCCCCACGAACTTTCTTT.

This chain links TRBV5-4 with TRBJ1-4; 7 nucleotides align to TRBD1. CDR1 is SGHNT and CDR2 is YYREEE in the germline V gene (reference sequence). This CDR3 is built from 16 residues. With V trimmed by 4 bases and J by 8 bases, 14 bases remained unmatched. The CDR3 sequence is CASSPEGAQTVEKLFF. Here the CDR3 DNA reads TGTGCCAGCAGCCCAGAGGGGGCGCAAACTGTGGAAAAACTGTTTTTT.

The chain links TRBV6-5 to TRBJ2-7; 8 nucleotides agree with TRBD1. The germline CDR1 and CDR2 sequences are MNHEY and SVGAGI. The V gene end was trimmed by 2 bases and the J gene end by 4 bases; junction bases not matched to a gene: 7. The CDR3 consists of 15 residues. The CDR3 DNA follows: TGTGCCAGCAGTTACGCTGGGACAGGAGGGTACGAGCAGTACGTC. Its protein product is CASSYAGTGGYEQYV.

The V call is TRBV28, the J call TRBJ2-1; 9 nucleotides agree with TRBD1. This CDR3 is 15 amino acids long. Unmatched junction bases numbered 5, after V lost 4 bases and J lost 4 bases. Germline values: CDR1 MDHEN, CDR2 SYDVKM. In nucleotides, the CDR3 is TGTGCCAGCAGTTCCTTGGGACAGGGATACAATGAGCAGTTCTTC. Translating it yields CASSSLGQGYNEQFF.

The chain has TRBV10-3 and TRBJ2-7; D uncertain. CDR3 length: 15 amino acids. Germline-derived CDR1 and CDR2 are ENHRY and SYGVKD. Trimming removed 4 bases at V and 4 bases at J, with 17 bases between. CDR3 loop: CAISVAVALDYEQYF. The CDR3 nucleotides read TGTGCCATCAGTGTAGCCGTTGCCCTGGATTACGAGCAGTACTTC.

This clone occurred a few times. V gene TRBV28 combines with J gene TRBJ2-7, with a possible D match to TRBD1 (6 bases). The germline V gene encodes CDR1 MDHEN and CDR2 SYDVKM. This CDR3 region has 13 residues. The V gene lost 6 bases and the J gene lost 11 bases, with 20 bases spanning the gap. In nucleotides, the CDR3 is TGTGCCAGCAGGAACCGCAGGGGCCCTGGGGAGTACGTC. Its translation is CASRNRRGPGEYV.

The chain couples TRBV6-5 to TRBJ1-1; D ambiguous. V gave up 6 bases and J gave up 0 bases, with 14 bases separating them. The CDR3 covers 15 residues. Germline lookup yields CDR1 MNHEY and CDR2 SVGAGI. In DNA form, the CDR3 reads TGTGCCAGCAGCCATAACAGAGCGGTGAACACTGAAGCTTTCTTT. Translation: CASSHNRAVNTEAFF.

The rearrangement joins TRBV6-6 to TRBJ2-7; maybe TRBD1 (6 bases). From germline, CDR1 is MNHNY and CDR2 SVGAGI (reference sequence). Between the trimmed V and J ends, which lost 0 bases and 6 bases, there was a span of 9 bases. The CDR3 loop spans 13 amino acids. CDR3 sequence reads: CASSYSGGGEQYV. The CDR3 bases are TGTGCCAGCAGTTACTCTGGGGGCGGCGAGCAGTACGTC.

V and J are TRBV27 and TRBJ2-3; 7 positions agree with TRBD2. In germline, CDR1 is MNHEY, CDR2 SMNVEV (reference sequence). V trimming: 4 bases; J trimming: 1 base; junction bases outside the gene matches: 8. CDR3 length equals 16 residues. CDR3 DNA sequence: TGTGCCAGCAGTTCCTTGGCGGGAGCTCGCACAGATACGCAGTATTTT. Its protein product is CASSSLAGARTDTQYF.

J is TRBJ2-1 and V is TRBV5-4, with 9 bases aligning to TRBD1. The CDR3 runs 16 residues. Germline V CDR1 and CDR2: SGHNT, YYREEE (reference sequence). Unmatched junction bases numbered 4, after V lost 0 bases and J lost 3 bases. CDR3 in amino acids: CASSLGGDRDYNEQFF. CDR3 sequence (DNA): TGTGCCAGCAGCTTGGGTGGGGACAGGGACTACAATGAGCAGTTCTTC. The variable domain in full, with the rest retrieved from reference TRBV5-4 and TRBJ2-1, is ETGVTQSPTHLIKTRGQQVTLRCSSQSGHNTVSWYQQALGQGPQFIFQYYREEENGRGNFPPRFSGLQFPNYSSELNVNALELDDSALYLCASSLGGDRDYNEQFFGPGTRLTVL.